The 14 T cell receptor beta chains given below trace back to one sample, sequenced in a study of blood T cell repertoires in COVID-19. Measured with immunoSEQ multiplex PCR; TCRdb has only the in-frame clones, and not every one. Counted here are some 700,000 clones, around 89% occurring once; the ten biggest clones make up approximately 0.25%. The sequenced material came from peripheral blood. The receptor set was obtained from a woman aged 18-29 years with acute or convalescent COVID-19.

The chain recombines TRBV6-6 with TRBJ1-2; perhaps TRBD1 as D (5 bases). The V and J ends lost 2 bases and 5 bases respectively, with 9 bases between them. The V gene's germline CDR1 is MNHNY and CDR2 SVGAGI (reference sequence). The length of the CDR3 is 13 residues. The CDR3 bases are TGTGCCAGCAGTTACAAGACAGATTATGGCTACACCTTC. Translating it yields CASSYKTDYGYTF.

The rearrangement uses TRBV3-1 (or the pseudogene TRBV3-2) and TRBJ2-1, with TRBD2 matching over 8 bases. The germline V gene encodes CDR1 LGHDT and CDR2 YNNKEL (reference sequence). V shed 4 bases and J 9 bases; nucleotides not matched to a gene: 11. CDR3 size: 15 residues. The CDR3 region has the DNA TGTGCCAGCAGCCTCCGGACTAGCTATGGGACTGAGCAGTTCTTC. As protein: CASSLRTSYGTEQFF.

The count of this clone is one. The V call is TRBV19, the J call TRBJ1-5, with D unresolved. The germline V gene encodes CDR1 LNHDA and CDR2 SQIVND (reference sequence). V was trimmed by 2 bases and J by 4 bases, leaving 15 bases between them. The CDR3 consists of 16 residues. The CDR3 DNA reads TGTGCCAGTAGTATAACAAAAGGGAGTTCTAATCAGCCCCAGCATTTT. Protein: CASSITKGSSNQPQHF. Drawing the rest from reference TRBV19 and TRBJ1-5, the complete variable domain is DGGITQSPKYLFRKEGQNVTLSCEQNLNHDAMYWYRQDPGQGLRLIYYSQIVNDFQKGDIAEGYSVSREKKESFPLTVTSAQKNPTAFYLCASSITKGSSNQPQHFGDGTRLSIL.

V is TRBV7-2 and J is TRBJ2-7, with TRBD1 matching 8 bases. The CDR3 has 15 amino acids. Per the germline V gene, CDR1 is SGHTA and CDR2 is FQGNSA. The ends lost 5 bases at V and 2 bases at J; junction bases unmatched: 8. The chain's CDR3 is CASSRLQGAPYEQYF. In DNA form, the CDR3 reads TGTGCCAGCAGCAGGCTTCAGGGGGCACCCTACGAGCAGTACTTC.

The table lists this clone with a few counts. V usage is TRBV7-3 and J usage is TRBJ2-1, with TRBD1 as a possible D gene (6 bases). The CDR3 loop spans 13 amino acids. Germline V gene data show CDR1 as SGHTA and CDR2 as FQGTGA. Trimming pared 5 bases from V and 7 bases from J, leaving 12 bases between. As DNA, the CDR3 is TGTGCCAGCAGCCCAGGGGAGTATAATGAGCAGTTCTTC. Its translation is CASSPGEYNEQFF.

The chain employs TRBV4-2 and TRBJ1-4; 7 bases agree with TRBD1. V was clipped by 4 bases and J by 8 bases; unmatched bases: 10. CDR3 length: 15 amino acids. Germline CDR1 is LGHNA and CDR2 is YNFKEQ. CDR3 loop: CASSPFGQAWEKLFF. CDR3 nucleotide sequence: TGTGCCAGCAGCCCGTTTGGACAGGCCTGGGAAAAACTGTTTTTT.

The V call is TRBV20-1, the J call TRBJ1-2, with 7 nucleotides matching TRBD1. J was trimmed by 7 bases and V by 5 bases; bases with no gene match: 4. Germline V gene data show CDR1 as DFQATT and CDR2 as SNEGSKA (reference sequence). The CDR3 runs 11 residues. The CDR3 DNA sequence: TGCAGTGCTTCAGGGGGTGGTGGCTACACCTTC. Amino acid sequence: CSASGGGGYTF.

The chain employs TRBV5-1 and TRBJ1-1; D possibly corresponds to TRBD1 (6 bases). The ends were cut back, 0 bases at V and 4 bases at J, with 13 bases in the middle. CDR1 and CDR2 (germline): SGHRS, YFSETQ. This CDR3 is 15 amino acids long. This CDR3 reads CASSLAAGAATEAFF. The CDR3 DNA follows: TGCGCCAGCAGCTTGGCCGCGGGGGCGGCCACTGAAGCTTTCTTT.

The chain links TRBV3-1 (or the pseudogene TRBV3-2) to TRBJ2-1, with 10 bases fitting TRBD2. This CDR3 has 15 residues. Germline trimming cut 1 base from V and 10 bases from J; bases unmatched to any gene: 7. CDR1 is LGHDT, CDR2 YNNKEL, per germline (reference sequence). CDR3 nucleotide sequence: TGTGCCAGCAGCCAAGGCCCTAGCGGGGGCCACGAGCAGTTCTTC. It yields the protein CASSQGPSGGHEQFF.

This chain joins TRBV4-3 and TRBJ2-5, with D tentatively TRBD2 (7 bases). This CDR3 is built from 17 residues. CDR1 LGHNA and CDR2 YSLEER come from the germline V gene. The germline V and J ends were trimmed by 0 bases and 2 bases, with 16 bases remaining between them. The CDR3 loop is CASSQERGEGRQETQYF. The CDR3 DNA is TGCGCCAGCAGCCAAGAAAGGGGGGAGGGCAGGCAAGAGACCCAGTACTTC.

The chain combines TRBV5-8 with TRBJ1-2; 7 bases line up with TRBD1. Germline loops: CDR1 SGHTS, CDR2 YDEGEE. This CDR3 comprises 16 residues. Unmatched junction bases numbered 16, after V lost 4 bases and J lost 7 bases. The CDR3: CASSAYRGATVGGYTF. The DNA for the CDR3 is TGTGCCAGCAGCGCCTACAGGGGAGCGACGGTTGGTGGCTACACCTTC.

Notes on this clone: The sample has other DNA sequences that encode this CDR3 too. CDR3 nucleotides: TGCGCCAGCAGCCAAGAAGGGGGAGGGGGCACTGAAGCTTTCTTT. Amino acid sequence: CASSQEGGGGTEAFF. V gene TRBV4-1 combines with J gene TRBJ1-1; TRBD1 is a possible D gene (6 bases). CDR1 and CDR2 (germline): MGHRA, YSYEKL. Trimming took off 0 bases at V and 4 bases at J, with 12 bases between the two ends. The CDR3 length is 15 residues.

This chain joins TRBV18 and TRBJ2-1; TRBD2 agrees at 8 bases. Per germline, CDR1 KGHSH and CDR2 LQKENI. The V segment lost 5 bases and the J segment 0 bases; nucleotides outside the gene matches: 6. The CDR3 is made up of 16 amino acids. The DNA of the CDR3 is TGTGCCAGCTCATCCGGGGGGGGCAGCTCCTACAATGAGCAGTTCTTC. Encoded protein: CASSSGGGSSYNEQFF. Combining the CDR3 with reference TRBV18 and TRBJ2-1 gives the whole variable domain NAGVMQNPRHLVRRRGQEARLRCSPMKGHSHVYWYRQLPEEGLKFMVYLQKENIIDESGMPKERFSAEFPKEGPSILRIQQVVRGDSAAYFCASSSGGGSSYNEQFFGPGTRLTVL.

J is TRBJ1-1 and V is TRBV19, with 8 nucleotides matching TRBD1. Germline V CDR1 and CDR2: LNHDA, SQIVND (reference sequence). The J segment lost 13 bases and the V segment lost 4 bases, leaving 11 bases of the junction unmatched. The CDR3 runs to 13 residues. The CDR3 region has the DNA TGTGCCAGTAGTACAGAGACAGGGGTTTGCTGTTTCTTT. Translating gives CASSTETGVCCFF.